This TCR beta chain appears in the sequencing data of a study of T-cell reconstitution after alpha-beta-depleted transplantation in children. The CDR3 totals 12 residues. V lost 10 bases and J lost 8, with 17 bases in between. In germline, CDR1 is SGHAT, CDR2 FQNNGV. It was with unique molecular identifiers that the TCRbeta library was prepared. One entry per CDR3 protein results from TCRdb running MiXCR on the PCR reads. The data hold approximately 650,000 distinct CDR3 sequences, with under 15% observed a single time. A note on this clonotype: Its specificity is not known.

The study's findings and limits: Several patients had high TCRbeta diversity at day 60; it came from surviving recipient T cells and thymic progenitors. Among T cells one year after transplant, newly produced cells accounted for most counts and diversity. Reportedly, alpha-beta T cells present about two months post-transplant originated from several hundred expanded clones of graft origin.

The chain couples TRBV11-2 to TRBJ1-1; the D is unclear. The sample was PBMCs, taken before TCRalphabeta/CD19-depleted stem cell transplant. The receptor was isolated from a girl aged 2 to 10 with congenital amegakaryocytic thrombocytopenia, due to receive a stem cell transplant. The CDR3 coding sequence is TGTGCCACCGACGGTGCGGCGGGAGAAGCTTTCTTT. This sequence encodes CATDGAAGEAFF. Full variable domain (rest looked up from reference TRBV11-2 and TRBJ1-1): EAGVAQSPRYKIIEKRQSVAFWCNPISGHATLYWYQQILGQGPKLLIQFQNNGVVDDSQLPKDRFSAERLKGVDSTLKIQPAKLEDSAVYLCATDGAAGEAFFGQGTRLTVV.